This T cell receptor (beta chain) was sequenced in a study of blood T cell repertoires in COVID-19. The overall study: Some COVID-19 samples were acute and others convalescent; all came from the United States, Italy and Spain. From T cells, B-cell-depleted T cells, or PBMCs came the material, which was cDNA or gDNA.

CDR3 length: 20 residues. Germline V gives CDR1 MNHEY, CDR2 SMNVEV (reference sequence). Germline trimming cut 6 bases from V and 0 bases from J; bases unmatched to any gene: 18. Authors' data handling: Amplification from reference gene primers served as the basis for estimated nucleated cell counts. This table comes from immunoSEQ multiplex PCR, and its TCRdb copy is limited to in-frame clones, with some not included. The V and J calls and clone size are taken from that table; D and trimming were inferred from the DNA. Seen here are 35,000 to 50,000 clones, around 80% observed once, and the top ten hold roughly 10%.

This rearrangement joins TRBV27 to TRBJ2-1, with 9 bases identical to TRBD1. This TCR was recovered from a man between 60 and 75 years old in a cohort sampled during active COVID-19. The material sequenced was peripheral blood. CDR3 coding DNA: TGTGCCAGCAGCGAAGGAACAGGGGGCTTTGCGGTAACCTCCTACAATGAGCAGTTCTTC. It yields the protein CASSEGTGGFAVTSYNEQFF.